One sample yielded the 15 T cell receptor beta chains listed below, sequenced in a study of PD-L1 blockade in urothelial cancer. Data came from immunoSEQ multiplex PCR; TCRdb stores just in-frame clones and leaves some out. The data contain 30,000 to 35,000 clones, approximately 80% of them singletons. Source: PBMCs, taken around atezolizumab (anti-PD-L1) treatment. All receptors derive from a man between 60 and 75 years old with urothelial cancer.

The V and J genes are TRBV10-1 and TRBJ2-7; D uncertain. From germline, CDR1 is WNHNN and CDR2 SYGVQD (reference sequence). Trimming cost V 3 bases and J 2 bases, with 8 bases left between them. This CDR3 is built from 13 residues. The CDR3 reads CASSDPGTYEQYF. In nucleotides, the CDR3 is TGCGCCAGCAGTGACCCGGGTACCTACGAGCAGTACTTC.

The V and J genes are TRBV28 and TRBJ1-5, with D maybe TRBD1 (5 bases). Germline CDR1 is MDHEN and CDR2 is SYDVKM. This CDR3 is 14 amino acids long. The ends were cut back, 5 bases at V and 1 base at J, with 9 bases in the middle. The CDR3 coding sequence is TGTGCCAGCAGTCGGGGGGGAAGCAATCAGCCCCAGCATTTT. Translation: CASSRGGSNQPQHF.

The V and J genes are TRBV12-5 and TRBJ2-5, with 7 bases lining up with TRBD1. CDR3 length equals 16 residues. The germline V gene has CDR1 LGHNT and CDR2 FRNRAP. J was trimmed by 3 bases and V by 5 bases; bases with no gene match: 12. CDR3: CASGLLSSRGKETQYF. CDR3 DNA: TGTGCTAGTGGTCTCCTCTCGTCCAGGGGGAAAGAGACCCAGTACTTC.

This clone has a handful of counts. V and J are TRBV15 and TRBJ2-7, with D unclear. The V gene lost 1 base and the J gene lost 2 bases, with 6 bases spanning the gap. Germline lookup yields CDR1 LNHNV and CDR2 YYDKDF (reference sequence). This CDR3 has 13 residues. Here the CDR3 DNA reads TGTGCCACCAGCAGAGGAGGCACCTACGAGCAGTACTTC. This translates into CATSRGGTYEQYF.

The chain couples TRBV27 to TRBJ1-2; TRBD1 matches at 7 bases. The CDR3 consists of 14 residues. V was clipped by 10 bases and J by 3 bases; unmatched bases: 11. Germline V CDR1 and CDR2: MNHEY, SMNVEV (reference sequence). In nucleotides, the CDR3 is TGTGCCACCCAGAGGGGGGACAGCGACTATGGCTACACCTTC. This gives the protein CATQRGDSDYGYTF.

The chain recombines TRBV5-6 with TRBJ1-6; the D is unclear. CDR1 is SGHDT, CDR2 YYEEEE, per germline. V lost 1 base to trimming and J lost 4 bases, with 12 bases between them. The length of the CDR3 is 16 residues. The CDR3 sequence: CASSLRSTSYNSPLHF. The CDR3 DNA reads TGTGCCAGCAGCTTGAGGAGTACGAGTTATAATTCACCCCTCCACTTT.

The gene calls are TRBV9 and TRBJ2-7; a weak D match, TRBD1 (5 bases). This CDR3 contains 16 residues. The germline V and J ends were trimmed by 0 bases and 6 bases, with 19 bases remaining between them. CDR1 is SGDLS, CDR2 YYNGEE, per germline. The CDR3 DNA reads as TGTGCCAGCAGCGTAGGTGCAGGGTTCGAGGAAAGCGAGCAGTACTTC. Translated, it gives CASSVGAGFEESEQYF.

V is TRBV5-1 and J is TRBJ1-6, with D hard to call. Germline CDR1 SGHRS, CDR2 YFSETQ. Trimming removed 3 bases from V and 8 bases from J, with 12 bases in between. CDR3 length: 14 amino acids. The CDR3, as DNA: TGCGCCAGCAGCTATGCCCTAACGGATTCACCCCTCCACTTT. Residues: CASSYALTDSPLHF.

V gene TRBV10-3 combines with J gene TRBJ1-3; no reliable D call. The CDR3 sequence is 16 residues long. V was trimmed by 2 bases and J by 0 bases, leaving 11 bases between them. Germline-derived CDR1 and CDR2 are ENHRY and SYGVKD. The CDR3 sequence: CAISETESYSGNTIYF. The CDR3 nucleotides read TGTGCCATCAGTGAGACAGAATCCTACTCTGGAAACACCATATATTTT.

The V call is TRBV30, the J call TRBJ2-7, with 9 bases lining up with TRBD1. The CDR3 runs 14 residues. The germline CDR1 and CDR2 sequences are GTSNPN and SVGIG (reference sequence). Trimming removed 6 bases from V and 7 bases from J; junction bases left unmatched: 13. This chain's CDR3 is CACPRGTGPGEQYF. The CDR3 DNA follows: TGTGCCTGCCCCCGGGGGACAGGGCCTGGGGAGCAGTACTTC. The whole variable domain, filled in from reference TRBV30 and TRBJ2-7, reads SQTIHQWPATLVQPVGSPLSLECTVEGTSNPNLYWYRQAAGRGLQLLFYSVGIGQISSEVPQNLSASRPQDRQFILSSKKLLLSDSGFYLCACPRGTGPGEQYFGPGTRLTVT.

The CDR3 sequence is CASSPRTGRSFNQPQHF. In DNA, the CDR3 is TGTGCCAGCTCACCAAGGACAGGGAGGTCATTCAATCAGCCCCAGCATTTT. This rearrangement joins TRBV18 to TRBJ1-5; 8 bases fit TRBD1. CDR1 is KGHSH, CDR2 LQKENI, per germline. J was trimmed by 3 bases and V by 2 bases; bases with no gene match: 9. This CDR3 is 17 amino acids long.

The chain links TRBV7-2 to TRBJ1-2; TRBD1 is a possible D gene (6 bases). V was shortened by 8 bases and J by 4 bases, with 20 bases between the two germline ends. Per germline, CDR1 SGHTA and CDR2 FQGNSA. The CDR3 has 15 amino acids. CDR3 in amino acids: CASSKPAGAGYGYTF. For the CDR3, the DNA is TGTGCCAGCTCCAAACCGGCGGGGGCGGGCTATGGCTACACCTTC.

The V call is TRBV10-3, the J call TRBJ2-5, with 8 bases identical to TRBD1. V shed 0 bases, J shed 5 bases, and the junction held 5 bases outside the gene matches. CDR1 is ENHRY, CDR2 SYGVKD, per germline. The CDR3 spans 15 residues. The CDR3 nucleotides read TGTGCCATCAGTGAGTCGGTCAGGGGGCGGGAGACCCAGTACTTC. Encoded protein: CAISESVRGRETQYF.

The chain uses TRBV21-1 and TRBJ1-1; TRBD1 was called by the table and not checked on the DNA. TRBV21-1 is recorded as a pseudogene. The CDR3 consists of 10 residues. CDR3 region: CASRKGEAFF. The CDR3 region has the DNA TGTGCCAGCAGAAAGGGGGAAGCTTTCTTT.

The chain has TRBV7-3 and TRBJ2-3, with no clear D. The CDR3 has 16 amino acids. V lost 2 bases and J lost 4, with 16 bases in between. Per germline, CDR1 SGHTA and CDR2 FQGTGA. CDR3 bases: TGTGCCAGCAGCTTAGGGCCCCCAACCGTAGCAGATACGCAGTATTTT. This gives the protein CASSLGPPTVADTQYF.